What follows are 17 T cell receptor beta chains derived from one specimen sequenced in a study of cytomegalovirus exposure and HLA in healthy donors. PCR primers comprised 60 Vbeta and 13 Jbeta primers. Here immunoSEQ multiplex PCR was the method, and the copy in TCRdb shows in-frame clones only, minus some. The sample lists about 150,000 clones, approximately 79% occurring once. The sequenced sample consisted of PBMCs. Every receptor here comes from a woman in her thirties in good health and CMV-seronegative.

This sequence joins TRBV5-1 and TRBJ2-2; the D gene is possibly TRBD2 (6 bases). Germline V gives CDR1 SGHRS, CDR2 YFSETQ. With 5 bases removed from V and 3 bases from J, the gap between germline ends came to 17 bases. The CDR3 has 16 amino acids. The CDR3 spells CASRRDPQGDTGELFF. CDR3 nucleotide sequence: TGCGCCAGCAGGCGGGACCCCCAAGGCGACACCGGGGAGCTGTTTTTT.

The chain has TRBV7-9 and TRBJ2-5; 7 bases match TRBD2. V lost 5 bases, J lost 5 bases, and 14 bases stayed unmatched. The CDR3 contains 16 residues. Germline lookup yields CDR1 SEHNR and CDR2 FQNEAQ (reference sequence). As DNA, the CDR3 is TGTGCCAGCAGCATAATTGGGAGGGGAATTCTGGAGACCCAGTACTTC. Translated: CASSIIGRGILETQYF.

The chain combines TRBV5-6 with TRBJ1-4; D call uncertain. V was trimmed by 4 bases and J by 6 bases, leaving 13 bases between them. The germline CDR1 and CDR2 sequences are SGHDT and YYEEEE. The CDR3 is 14 residues long. The chain's CDR3 is CASSDGRTDEKLFF. CDR3 nucleotides: TGTGCCAGCAGCGATGGACGGACTGATGAAAAACTGTTTTTT.

This clone has only a few counts. The chain employs TRBV5-1 and TRBJ1-2; D is undetermined. The CDR3 extends over 15 amino acids. Germline CDR1 reads SGHRS; CDR2 reads YFSETQ. The germline V and J ends were trimmed by 1 base and 4 bases, with 14 bases remaining between them. CDR3: CASSLNSLPSYGYTF. CDR3 nucleotide sequence: TGCGCCAGCAGCTTGAACAGCTTACCATCCTATGGCTACACCTTC.

The chain uses TRBV7-9 and TRBJ2-3; 12 bases map to TRBD2. V was pared by 2 bases and J by 8 bases, with 8 bases of the junction left unmatched. The germline CDR1 and CDR2 sequences are SEHNR and FQNEAQ (reference sequence). CDR3 length: 16 amino acids. DNA of the CDR3: TGTGCCAGCAGCTTATCGACTAGCGGGGGTGGGGCTACGCAGTATTTT. Encoded protein: CASSLSTSGGGATQYF. The whole variable domain, filled in from reference TRBV7-9 and TRBJ2-3, reads DTGVSQNPRHKITKRGQNVTFRCDPISEHNRLYWYRQTLGQGPEFLTYFQNEAQLEKSRLLSDRFSAERPKGSFSTLEIQRTEQGDSAMYLCASSLSTSGGGATQYFGPGTRLTVL.

The chain has TRBV9 and TRBJ2-7; 7 bases are shared with TRBD1. J lost 1 base, V lost 0 bases, and 7 bases had no gene match. The germline CDR1 and CDR2 sequences are SGDLS and YYNGEE. There are 16 residues in the CDR3. The CDR3 coding sequence is TGTGCCAGCAGCGTAGACCCACAGGGGCGTTCCTACGAGCAGTACTTC. Protein sequence: CASSVDPQGRSYEQYF.

The chain is built from TRBV6-6 and TRBJ1-5; D is unclear. The V end was cut by 4 bases, the J end by 3 bases, with 10 bases between. The CDR3 is 14 residues long. Germline V gene sequence: CDR1 MNHNY, CDR2 SVGAGI (reference sequence). The DNA for the CDR3 is TGTGCCAGCAGTTCGCGGGAAAACAATCAGCCCCAGCATTTT. This encodes CASSSRENNQPQHF.

This clone was seen only a few times. The same CDR3 arises from other DNA sequences in this sample as well. The J gene is TRBJ2-1, the V gene TRBV6-4; 8 bases align to TRBD2. This CDR3 spans 15 amino acids. The germline CDR1 and CDR2 sequences are MRHNA and SNTAGT. With 2 bases clipped from V and 3 bases from J, the junction kept 3 bases outside the gene matches. CDR3 coding DNA: TGTGCCAGCAGTGACACCGGGACTAGCTACAATGAGCAGTTCTTC. Amino acids: CASSDTGTSYNEQFF.

The gene calls are TRBV29-1 and TRBJ1-1; D gene uncertain. There are 12 residues in the CDR3. V lost 7 bases to trimming and J lost 1 base, with 10 bases between them. Germline V gene sequence: CDR1 SQVTM, CDR2 ANQGSEA. In DNA, the CDR3 is TGCAGCGCCTTCGCAGGGAACACTGAAGCTTTCTTT. It codes for CSAFAGNTEAFF.

This chain connects TRBV9 to TRBJ2-7; 8 bases line up with TRBD2. CDR3 length equals 15 residues. Germline loops: CDR1 SGDLS, CDR2 YYNGEE. V trimming: 0 bases; J trimming: 6 bases; junction bases outside the gene matches: 8. CDR3 sequence reads: CASSVGGTRSGEQYF. The CDR3 DNA reads TGTGCCAGCAGCGTAGGGGGGACTAGATCGGGCGAGCAGTACTTC.

J is TRBJ2-1 and V is TRBV4-1; a weak D match, TRBD2 (5 bases). Trimming removed 2 bases from V and 3 bases from J, with 14 bases in between. This CDR3 spans 16 amino acids. In germline, CDR1 is MGHRA, CDR2 YSYEKL. CDR3 in DNA: TGCGCCAGCAGCCAAAGCAGCCGGACTCACTACAATGAGCAGTTCTTC. This translates into CASSQSSRTHYNEQFF.

The rearrangement joins TRBV12-5 to TRBJ1-2, with D perhaps matching TRBD1 (6 bases). Germline V gene lookup returns CDR1 LGHNT and CDR2 FRNRAP. The CDR3 runs to 13 residues. The ends were cut back, 5 bases at V and 4 bases at J, with 11 bases in the middle. CDR3 bases: TGTGCTAGTGGTGTACAGGGAAGCTATGGCTACACCTTC. Translated, it gives CASGVQGSYGYTF. Variable domain in full (rest from reference TRBV12-5 and TRBJ1-2): DARVTQTPRHKVTEMGQEVTMRCQPILGHNTVFWYRQTMMQGLELLAYFRNRAPLDDSGMPKDRFSAEMPDATLATLKIQPSEPRDSAVYFCASGVQGSYGYTFGSGTRLTVV.

The V call is TRBV27, the J call TRBJ2-3; a weak D match, TRBD1 (6 bases). CDR3 length equals 11 residues. In germline, CDR1 is MNHEY, CDR2 SMNVEV (reference sequence). DNA of the CDR3: TGTGCTTGGGGGCCGGGAGATACGCAGTATTTT. Its translation is CAWGPGDTQYF.

The rearrangement uses TRBV2 and TRBJ1-5; D might be TRBD1 (6 bases). The V end lost 4 bases, the J end lost 5 bases, and 18 bases lay between the germline ends. This CDR3 contains 16 residues. CDR1 is SNHLY, CDR2 FYNNEI, per germline. The CDR3 region has the DNA TGTGCCAGCAGTGTCCCCTCCAGGGGAAGAGATCAGCCCCAGCATTTT. It codes for CASSVPSRGRDQPQHF.

The chain uses TRBV5-4 and TRBJ2-7; D perhaps matches TRBD1 (5 bases). The CDR3 sequence is 12 residues long. The germline CDR1 and CDR2 sequences are SGHNT and YYREEE (reference sequence). Trimming cost V 2 bases and J 3 bases, with 6 bases left between them. CDR3 bases: TGTGCCAGCAGCTTTAGGGGCTACGAGCAGTACTTC. It encodes CASSFRGYEQYF.

The J gene is TRBJ2-5, the V gene TRBV6-5; 7 bases match TRBD2. The CDR3 is made up of 14 amino acids. V lost 6 bases and J lost 1; bases outside the gene matches: 5. The V gene's germline CDR1 is MNHEY and CDR2 SVGAGI. CDR3: CASSGLDLQETQYF. The CDR3 DNA is TGTGCCAGCAGCGGACTAGACCTCCAAGAGACCCAGTACTTC.

The V gene is TRBV4-3, the J gene TRBJ1-4; D remains ambiguous. Trimming shortened V by 4 bases and J by 3 bases, and 21 bases separated the two germline ends. CDR3 length equals 18 residues. Per germline, CDR1 LGHNA and CDR2 YSLEER. The CDR3 DNA is TGCGCCAGCAGCCGCCTGGGCGGGTTAGGATCGGCTAATGAAAAACTGTTTTTT. As protein: CASSRLGGLGSANEKLFF.